This T cell receptor beta chain derives from a study of T cell responses to AZD1222 COVID-19 vaccine. Study-level results: Reportedly, nearly half of unique spike TCRs recognized epitopes outside B.1.351/B.1.1.7 mutations. Among the donors, most were white British and more were female, and clonal diversity was possibly underestimated.

Of note for this clone: No antigen is known for it.

Measured with immunoSEQ multiplex PCR; TCRdb has only the in-frame clones, and not every one. The table has around 130,000 clones, approximately 92% seen once. Looked up from germline, CDR1 is MDHEN and CDR2 is SYDVKM. Trimming pared 6 bases from V and 0 bases from J, leaving 12 bases between. The CDR3 contains 14 residues. The receptor's source is an adult who received the MenACWY meningococcal vaccine as a control. The input for sequencing was peripheral blood, taken 28 days after the second dose of the MenACWY control vaccine. The chain carries TRBV28 and TRBJ2-7; D is unresolved. The CDR3 DNA reads as TGTGCCAGCAGCAGTTTCCTCGCCTCCTACGAGCAGTACGTC. It specifies CASSSFLASYEQYV.